Following are 13 T cell receptor beta chains from one sample sequenced in a study of T-cell memory formation after mild COVID-19 (dated by TCRdb to the early 2020s). The library was built by means of 5' RACE. The listed sequencing device is Illumina NovaSeq 6000. The raw public reads went through TCRdb reprocessing: fastp at Q25, MiXCR clone calling, in-frame beta chains kept. Every CDR3 protein is listed once, alongside the most common genes and DNA of its rows. The sample table records 400,000 or so distinct CDR3 sequences; roughly 20% of these occur just once. The top ten clonotypes cover around 8% of the sample. What was sequenced was PBMCs or a T cell subset sorted from them (not recorded which). These receptors originate from an adult woman who had mild COVID-19 (a few samples of this study predate the infection). The sample titles of this study are shuffled in the database, so cell type and time point are left out; the donor was told from shared clones.

This clonotype was observed a handful of times. The chain is built from TRBV12-3 or TRBV12-4 and TRBJ1-2, with D maybe TRBD1 (5 bases). V was cut by 3 bases and J by 4 bases, with 6 bases left in between. The CDR3 has 12 residues. The CDR3 spells CASSLTVYGYTF. As DNA, the CDR3 is TGTGCCAGCAGTTTGACAGTCTATGGCTACACCTTC.

The chain combines TRBV13 with TRBJ2-3, with 7 bases aligning to TRBD2. The CDR3 consists of 16 residues. Germline loops: CDR1 PRHDT, CDR2 FYEKMQ (reference sequence). After removal of 3 bases from V and 2 bases from J, the junction contained 8 bases not matched to a gene. CDR3 residues: CASSLELAAFTDTQYF. In DNA, the CDR3 is TGTGCCAGCAGCTTGGAGCTAGCGGCCTTCACAGATACGCAGTATTTT.

This clonotype appeared a few times. The V call is TRBV4-3, the J call TRBJ2-7; 7 bases align to TRBD1. The CDR3 covers 13 residues. V lost 0 bases to trimming and J lost 6 bases; unmatched junction nucleotides: 2. Germline CDR1 and CDR2: LGHNA and YSLEER. CDR3: CASSQDPGGEQYF. Here the CDR3 DNA reads TGCGCCAGCAGCCAAGACCCAGGGGGCGAGCAGTACTTC.

CDR3 protein: CASSLLQDIGPDTQYF. The CDR3 bases are TGTGCCAGCAGCCTCCTCCAGGATATTGGCCCAGATACGCAGTATTTT. The chain combines TRBV27 with TRBJ2-3; no clear D. Looked up from germline, CDR1 is MNHEY and CDR2 is SMNVEV (reference sequence). There are 16 residues in the CDR3. V lost 6 bases and J lost 4, with 20 bases in between.

The chain uses TRBV7-9 and TRBJ2-3; D might be TRBD2 (5 bases). V shed 2 bases and J shed 2 bases, with 11 bases lying between them. Per the germline V gene, CDR1 is SEHNR and CDR2 is FQNEAQ (reference sequence). The CDR3 is 15 amino acids. This CDR3 is CASSLLAPSTDTQYF. The CDR3 DNA is TGTGCCAGCAGCTTACTAGCCCCCTCCACAGATACGCAGTATTTT.

The chain uses TRBV19 and TRBJ2-1, with D uncertain. The V and J ends lost 0 bases and 9 bases respectively, with 15 bases between them. Germline V CDR1 and CDR2: LNHDA, SQIVND (reference sequence). The CDR3 covers 15 residues. The CDR3 sequence is CASSIDLSSPGEQFF. The CDR3 DNA follows: TGTGCCAGTAGTATAGATTTATCCTCACCGGGTGAGCAGTTCTTC.

V is TRBV5-5 and J is TRBJ1-4; 11 positions match TRBD1. Germline assignment: CDR1 SGHKS and CDR2 YYEKEE (reference sequence). V shed 4 bases, J shed 5 bases, and the junction held 10 bases outside the gene matches. The CDR3 is 17 residues long. CDR3 in DNA: TGTGCCAGCAGCCTTCACCTAGGGACAGGGGGAAATGAAAAACTGTTTTTT. It is translated as CASSLHLGTGGNEKLFF.

This chain joins TRBV7-3 and TRBJ1-1, with D hard to call. The germline gives CDR1 SGHTA, CDR2 FQGTGA. The CDR3 length is 13 residues. The V end was cut by 6 bases, the J end by 3 bases, with 11 bases between. The CDR3 region is CASSFTPDTEAFF. CDR3 sequence (DNA): TGTGCCAGCAGTTTTACCCCGGACACTGAAGCTTTCTTT.

The chain combines TRBV20-1 with TRBJ1-3, with 8 bases that match TRBD1. With 5 bases clipped from V and 3 bases from J, the junction kept 3 bases outside the gene matches. CDR1 is DFQATT and CDR2 is SNEGSKA in the germline V gene (reference sequence). The CDR3 sequence is 13 residues long. CDR3 in amino acids: CSAPGGGGNTIYF. In DNA, the CDR3 is TGCAGTGCTCCAGGGGGCGGTGGAAACACCATATATTTT.

This chain joins TRBV24-1 and TRBJ2-1; perhaps D is TRBD1 or TRBD2 (5 bases each). This CDR3 region has 14 residues. From germline, CDR1 is KGHDR and CDR2 SFDVKD. Trimming removed 3 bases from V and 7 bases from J, with 12 bases in between. The CDR3 spells CATSDPGTGNEQFF. DNA for the CDR3: TGTGCCACCAGTGATCCCGGGACGGGTAATGAGCAGTTCTTC.

CDR3 DNA: TGTGCCAGCAGTTTGACCCCGGGACAGGGGATCGATCAGCCCCAGCATTTT. Its translation: CASSLTPGQGIDQPQHF. The rearrangement joins TRBV12-3 or TRBV12-4 to TRBJ1-5, with 10 bases that match TRBD1. This CDR3 has 17 residues. J was trimmed by 5 bases and V by 3 bases; bases with no gene match: 10.

This clonotype was seen a handful of times. The rearrangement links TRBV7-6 to TRBJ2-7; tentative D call: TRBD1 (6 bases). CDR1 is SGHVS and CDR2 is FNYEAQ in the germline V gene. The CDR3 is 14 residues long. V lost 5 bases to trimming and J lost 2 bases, with 13 bases between them. The CDR3 region has the DNA TGTGCCAGCAGCCCAGGGGTCGGGACCTACGAGCAGTACTTC. Translation: CASSPGVGTYEQYF.

V usage is TRBV5-1 and J usage is TRBJ2-1, with 10 bases that match TRBD2. CDR1 is SGHRS, CDR2 YFSETQ, per germline. The CDR3 contains 16 residues. J gave up 7 bases and V 0 bases, and 7 bases lay outside the gene matches. CDR3 DNA sequence: TGCGCCAGCAGCTTGGAACTAGCGGGGATCGGAAATGAGCAGTTCTTC. It specifies CASSLELAGIGNEQFF.